The T cell receptor (beta chain) described here comes from a study of CD8 T cells in Susac syndrome. The CDR3 runs to 13 residues. Germline V gene lookup returns CDR1 MNHEY and CDR2 SVGAGI. The V end lost 5 bases, the J end lost 7 bases, and 12 bases lay between the germline ends. Sequencing of TCR beta was performed on blood CD8+ and CD4+ T cells. In contrast to the negatively isolated CD8+ and CD4+ T cells, TEMRA cells were FACS-enriched. Random-hexamer reverse transcription was applied to about 0.5 to 1 ug RNA. The CDR3 of TCR beta was amplified by immunoSEQ multiplex PCR across 54 Vbeta and 13 Jbeta. TCRdb analysed the immunoSEQ multiplex PCR reads with MiXCR anew, one entry per CDR3 protein. The profile covers some 120,000 distinct CDR3 sequences, with 90% to 95% appearing a single time and around 0.12% taken by the ten largest.

The receptor's source is a human donor in good health. Sequencing used CD4+ T cells from PBMCs. This rearrangement joins TRBV6-5 to TRBJ2-1; a possible D gene is TRBD2 (5 bases). The CDR3 here is CASSPRVGNEQFF. The CDR3 DNA reads as TGTGCCAGCAGTCCGAGGGTGGGGAATGAGCAGTTCTTC.